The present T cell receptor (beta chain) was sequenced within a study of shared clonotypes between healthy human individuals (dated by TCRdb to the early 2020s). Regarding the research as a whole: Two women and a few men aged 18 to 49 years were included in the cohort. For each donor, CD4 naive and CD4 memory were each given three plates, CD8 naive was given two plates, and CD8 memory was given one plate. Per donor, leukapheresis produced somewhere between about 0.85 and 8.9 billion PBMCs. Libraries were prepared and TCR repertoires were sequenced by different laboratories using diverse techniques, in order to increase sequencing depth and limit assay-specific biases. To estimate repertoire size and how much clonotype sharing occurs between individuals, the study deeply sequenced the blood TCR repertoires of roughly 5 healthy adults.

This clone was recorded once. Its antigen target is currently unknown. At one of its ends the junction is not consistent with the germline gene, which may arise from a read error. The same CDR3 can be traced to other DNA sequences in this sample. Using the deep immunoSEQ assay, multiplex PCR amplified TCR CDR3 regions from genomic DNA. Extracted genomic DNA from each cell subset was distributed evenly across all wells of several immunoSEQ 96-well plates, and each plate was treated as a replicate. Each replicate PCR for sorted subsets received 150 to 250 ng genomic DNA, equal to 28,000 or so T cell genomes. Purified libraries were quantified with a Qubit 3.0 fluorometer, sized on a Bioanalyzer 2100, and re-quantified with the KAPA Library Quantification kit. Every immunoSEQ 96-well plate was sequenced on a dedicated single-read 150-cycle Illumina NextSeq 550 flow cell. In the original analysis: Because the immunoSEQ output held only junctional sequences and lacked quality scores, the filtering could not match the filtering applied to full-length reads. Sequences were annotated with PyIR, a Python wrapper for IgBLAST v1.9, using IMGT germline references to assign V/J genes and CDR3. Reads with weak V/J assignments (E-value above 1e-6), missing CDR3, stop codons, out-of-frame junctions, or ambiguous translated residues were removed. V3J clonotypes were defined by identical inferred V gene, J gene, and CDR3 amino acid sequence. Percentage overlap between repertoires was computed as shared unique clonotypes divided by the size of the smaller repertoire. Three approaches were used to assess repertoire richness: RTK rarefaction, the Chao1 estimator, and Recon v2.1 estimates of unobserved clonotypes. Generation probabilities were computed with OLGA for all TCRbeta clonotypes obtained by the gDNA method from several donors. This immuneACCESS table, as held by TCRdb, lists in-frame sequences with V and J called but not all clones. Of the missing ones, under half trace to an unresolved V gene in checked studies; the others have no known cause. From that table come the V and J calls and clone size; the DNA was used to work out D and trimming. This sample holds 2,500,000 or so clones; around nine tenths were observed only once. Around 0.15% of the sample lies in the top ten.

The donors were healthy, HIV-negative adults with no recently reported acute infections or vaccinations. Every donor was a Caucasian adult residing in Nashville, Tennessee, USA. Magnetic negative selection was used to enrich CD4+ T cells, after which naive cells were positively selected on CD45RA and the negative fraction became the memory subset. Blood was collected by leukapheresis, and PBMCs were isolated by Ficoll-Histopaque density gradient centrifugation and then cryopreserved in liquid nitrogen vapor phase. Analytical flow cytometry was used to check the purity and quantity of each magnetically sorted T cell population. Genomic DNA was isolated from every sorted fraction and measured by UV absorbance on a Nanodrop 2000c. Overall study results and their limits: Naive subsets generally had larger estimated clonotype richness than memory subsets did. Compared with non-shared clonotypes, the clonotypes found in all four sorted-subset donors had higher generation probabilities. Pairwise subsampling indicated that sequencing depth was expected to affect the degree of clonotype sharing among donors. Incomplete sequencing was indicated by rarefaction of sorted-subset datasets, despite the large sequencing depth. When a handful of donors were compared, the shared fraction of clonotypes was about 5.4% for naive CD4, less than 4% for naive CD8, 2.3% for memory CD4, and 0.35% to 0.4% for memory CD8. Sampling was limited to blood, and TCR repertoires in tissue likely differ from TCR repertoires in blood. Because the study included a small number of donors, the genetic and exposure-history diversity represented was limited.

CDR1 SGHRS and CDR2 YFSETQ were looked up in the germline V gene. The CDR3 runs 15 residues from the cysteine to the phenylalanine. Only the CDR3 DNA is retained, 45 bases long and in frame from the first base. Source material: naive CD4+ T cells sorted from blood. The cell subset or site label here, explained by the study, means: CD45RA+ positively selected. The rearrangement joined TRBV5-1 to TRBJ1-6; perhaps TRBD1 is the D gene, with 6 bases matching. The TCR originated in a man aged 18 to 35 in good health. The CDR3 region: CASSLRQDNNSPLHF. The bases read TGCGCCAGCAGCTTGAGACAGGATAATAATTCACCCCTCCACTTC.